Listed here are 20 T cell receptor beta chains from one sample, sequenced in a study of early T cells in non-severe SARS-CoV-2 infection. TCRdb itself ran the 5' RACE reads through MiXCR, one entry per CDR3 protein. The data contain 30,000 to 35,000 distinct CDR3 sequences, under 4.5% of them singletons. The sequenced material came from whole blood. The receptors derive from an adult who was a healthcare worker with PCR-confirmed SARS-CoV-2 infection or an uninfected control (not recorded which).

In this sample, this clonotype turned up many times. V gene TRBV12-3 or TRBV12-4 combines with J gene TRBJ1-5; a weak D match, TRBD1 (6 bases). V lost 6 bases and J 4 bases, leaving 10 bases between the germline ends. The CDR3 covers 13 residues. CDR3 nucleotide sequence: TGTGCCAGCAGACCCACAGGGAATCAGCCCCAGCATTTT. Translated, it gives CASRPTGNQPQHF.

This clonotype was seen ten or more times. This chain uses TRBV5-1 with TRBJ2-3, with D perhaps TRBD1 or TRBD2 (7 bases each). With 4 bases removed from V and 8 bases from J, the gap between germline ends came to 20 bases. CDR1 is SGHRS and CDR2 is YFSETQ in the germline V gene. This CDR3 contains 15 residues. The CDR3 coding sequence is TGCGCCAGCAGCCCTGAGACAGGGAGGGGCACTACGCAGTATTTT. Its translation is CASSPETGRGTTQYF.

In its sample, this clonotype was seen many times. The rearrangement links TRBV20-1 to TRBJ2-3; 8 nucleotides align to TRBD2. V shed 5 bases and J 8 bases; nucleotides not matched to a gene: 18. CDR1 and CDR2 from the germline V gene are DFQATT and SNEGSKA (reference sequence). This CDR3 is 16 amino acids long. CDR3 sequence reads: CSAPLSTAGDDRTQYF. CDR3 sequence (DNA): TGCAGTGCTCCTCTCTCGACAGCGGGGGACGACCGTACGCAGTATTTT.

In this sample, this clonotype turned up many times. This chain connects TRBV7-6 to TRBJ2-5; 9 bases fit TRBD2. The CDR3 has 15 residues. V lost 3 bases, J lost 5 bases, and 7 bases stayed unmatched. Germline V gene lookup returns CDR1 SGHVS and CDR2 FNYEAQ. The CDR3 nucleotides read TGTGCCAGCAGCTTGCCAGCGGGGGGATGGGAGACCCAGTACTTC. Translation: CASSLPAGGWETQYF.

This clonotype came up many times. This chain links TRBV11-2 with TRBJ2-3; 9 positions agree with TRBD1. Germline V CDR1 and CDR2: SGHAT, FQNNGV. The length of the CDR3 is 16 residues. V dropped 5 bases and J dropped 3; count of bases not matched to a gene: 9. Here the CDR3 reads CASSQNTGGGTDTQYF. Here the CDR3 DNA reads TGTGCCAGCAGCCAAAATACAGGGGGCGGGACAGATACGCAGTATTTT.

This clonotype was counted many times. V is TRBV5-1 and J is TRBJ2-1; D not certain. The CDR3 sequence is 15 residues long. Trimming stripped 4 bases from V and 2 bases from J, with 13 bases between. Germline V gene lookup returns CDR1 SGHRS and CDR2 YFSETQ. The CDR3, as DNA: TGCGCCAGCAGCCTGGGTCTCTATGCCTACAATGAGCAGTTCTTC. Its translation is CASSLGLYAYNEQFF.

This clonotype has at least ten counts. This chain uses TRBV14 with TRBJ2-7, with 7 bases matching TRBD1. Germline CDR1 reads SGHDN; CDR2 reads FVKESK. After removal of 0 bases from V and 3 bases from J, the junction contained 5 bases not matched to a gene. The CDR3 has 15 amino acids. CDR3: CASSQETGNFYEQYF. The CDR3 nucleotides are TGTGCCAGCAGCCAAGAGACAGGGAATTTCTACGAGCAGTACTTC.

This clonotype was counted at least ten times. The chain joins TRBV9 to TRBJ2-5, with 13 nucleotides matching TRBD2. The junction had 15 bases not matched to a gene; V was cut back by 3 bases and J by 7 bases. This CDR3 is 18 amino acids long. Germline assignment: CDR1 SGDLS and CDR2 YYNGEE. The CDR3 DNA follows: TGTGCCAGCAGCGGTCCGACTAGCGGGGGGTTCGAAGATCTGACCCAGTACTTC. The encoded protein is CASSGPTSGGFEDLTQYF.

The sample holds many counts of this clonotype. The chain carries TRBV29-1 and TRBJ1-2; D is unclear. This CDR3 contains 12 residues. Trimming pared 1 base from V and 8 bases from J, leaving 11 bases between. The germline V gene encodes CDR1 SQVTM and CDR2 ANQGSEA. CDR3 sequence: CSVEVGSSGYTF. CDR3 DNA sequence: TGCAGCGTTGAAGTAGGTAGCAGCGGCTACACCTTC.

This clonotype has at least ten counts. V gene TRBV12-3 or TRBV12-4 combines with J gene TRBJ2-3; TRBD1 aligns across 8 bases. The CDR3 has 15 residues. The J segment lost 5 bases and the V segment lost 7 bases, leaving 11 bases of the junction unmatched. The CDR3 DNA sequence: TGTGCCAGCACCTCGGACAGGGTGGGAAAAGATACGCAGTATTTT. Translated, it gives CASTSDRVGKDTQYF.

In this sample, this clonotype turned up many times. The V and J genes are TRBV15 and TRBJ2-1; D gene uncertain. Trimming stripped 1 base from V and 8 bases from J, with 9 bases between. CDR1 is LNHNV and CDR2 is YYDKDF in the germline V gene (reference sequence). The CDR3 runs to 13 residues. The CDR3 reads CATSRGMRDEQFF. The CDR3, as DNA: TGTGCCACCAGCAGAGGGATGCGAGATGAGCAGTTCTTC. Full variable domain (rest looked up from reference TRBV15 and TRBJ2-1): DAMVIQNPRYQVTQFGKPVTLSCSQTLNHNVMYWYQQKSSQAPKLLFHYYDKDFNNEADTPDNFQSRRPNTSFCFLDIRSPGLGDTAMYLCATSRGMRDEQFFGPGTRLTVL.

Ten or more counts support this clonotype. This chain uses TRBV6-2 or TRBV6-3 with TRBJ2-7, with D possibly TRBD1 on 5 matching bases. The germline V gene has CDR1 MNHEY and CDR2 SVGEGT. V lost 7 bases, J lost 3 bases, and 22 bases lay in between. The CDR3 runs to 16 residues. The CDR3 protein is CASTHSPRDTYYEQYF. The CDR3 nucleotides are TGTGCCAGCACCCACTCCCCCAGGGATACCTACTACGAGCAGTACTTC.

This clonotype was observed at least ten times. A junction end diverges from the germline sequence, so it may reflect a read error. V gene TRBV5-8 combines with J gene TRBJ2-1, with TRBD2 as a possible D gene (6 bases). The CDR3 consists of 12 residues. Germline lookup yields CDR1 SGHTS and CDR2 YDEGEE. CDR3 bases: TGTGCCAGCAGCTTGCTCATGTCCGGGAGTCGGTTC. It codes for CASSLLMSGSRF. Full variable domain (missing parts from reference TRBV5-8 and TRBJ2-1): EAGVTQSPTHLIKTRGQQATLRCSPISGHTSVYWYQQALGLGLQFLLWYDEGEERNRGNFPPRFSGRQFPNYSSELNVNALELEDSALYLCASSLLMSGSRFGPGTRLTVL.

This clonotype was counted at least ten times. The chain uses TRBV11-3 and TRBJ2-6; D ambiguous. The CDR3 totals 15 residues. The V end was cut by 0 bases, the J end by 2 bases, with 5 bases between. The germline V gene has CDR1 SGHNT and CDR2 YENEEA. The CDR3 spells CASSLDLTGANVLTF. The CDR3 bases are TGTGCCAGCAGCTTAGACTTAACTGGGGCCAACGTCCTGACTTTC.

At least ten counts were recorded for this clonotype. This sequence joins TRBV20-1 and TRBJ2-3; TRBD1 matches 12 bases. V lost 5 bases and J lost 3; bases outside the gene matches: 3. The CDR3 sequence is 14 residues long. Germline CDR1 reads DFQATT; CDR2 reads SNEGSKA (reference sequence). CDR3: CSAGTGGWTDTQYF. As DNA, the CDR3 is TGCAGTGCTGGGACAGGGGGCTGGACAGATACGCAGTATTTT.

This clonotype was picked up many times. The chain carries TRBV3-1 and TRBJ1-2; D possibly corresponds to TRBD1 (5 bases). This CDR3 region has 15 residues. V was clipped by 0 bases and J by 4 bases, with 12 bases between them. Looked up from germline, CDR1 is LGHDT and CDR2 is YNNKEL (reference sequence). CDR3 nucleotides: TGTGCCAGCAGCCAAGAGATCGGGGGGACCTATGGCTACACCTTC. Its translation is CASSQEIGGTYGYTF.

Ten or more counts support this clonotype. The V gene is TRBV12-3 or TRBV12-4, the J gene TRBJ1-2; D not certain. The CDR3 consists of 13 residues. The V gene lost 3 bases and the J gene lost 3 bases, with 8 bases spanning the gap. The CDR3 coding sequence is TGTGCCAGCAGTTTGAGCTACTACTATGGCTACACCTTC. Its translation: CASSLSYYYGYTF.

This clonotype was observed many times. CDR3: CASSASGDLYGYTF. CDR3 coding DNA: TGTGCCAGCAGTGCGTCCGGGGATCTCTATGGCTACACCTTC. The V call is TRBV25-1, the J call TRBJ1-2, with D unclear. The CDR3 covers 14 residues. The germline V gene encodes CDR1 MGHDK and CDR2 SYGVNS. Trimming left V 4 bases short and J 4 bases short, with 13 bases between.

This clonotype was counted ten times or more. This sequence joins TRBV3-1 and TRBJ2-7, with D possibly being TRBD2 (6 bases). Germline V gene sequence: CDR1 LGHDT, CDR2 YNNKEL (reference sequence). This CDR3 comprises 12 residues. Trimming left V 4 bases short and J 8 bases short, with 12 bases between. CDR3 nucleotides: TGTGCCAGCAGCCTAGGAGGGGAAAAGCAGTACTTC. This encodes CASSLGGEKQYF.

In its sample, this clonotype was seen many times. This chain joins TRBV5-1 and TRBJ2-1; D is ambiguous. The CDR3 consists of 11 residues. V was pared by 0 bases and J by 6 bases, with 1 base between. Germline V gene data show CDR1 as SGHRS and CDR2 as YFSETQ. The CDR3 DNA reads as TGCGCCAGCAGCTTGGCCAATGAGCAGTTCTTC. It encodes CASSLANEQFF.